Shown below are 12 T cell receptor beta chains from a single sample sequenced in a study of cytomegalovirus exposure and HLA in healthy donors. The PCR had 60 Vbeta and 13 Jbeta primers. This table comes from immunoSEQ multiplex PCR, and its TCRdb copy is limited to in-frame clones, with some not included. The profile shows about 98,000 clones, more than 60% of them singletons. The sequenced sample consisted of PBMCs. The receptors originated from a man between 18 and 35 years old in good health and CMV-seropositive.

The V call is TRBV5-1, the J call TRBJ2-5, with 12 bases that match TRBD2. Germline values: CDR1 SGHRS, CDR2 YFSETQ. The J segment lost 4 bases and the V segment lost 4 bases, leaving 11 bases of the junction unmatched. The CDR3 runs to 17 residues. The CDR3 bases are TGCGCCAGCAGCCGCTGGTCTAGCGGGGGGGCCCTAGAGACCCAGTACTTC. Protein: CASSRWSSGGALETQYF.

This clone was observed a few times. The V and J genes are TRBV28 and TRBJ2-3; tentative D call: TRBD2 (6 bases). This CDR3 contains 12 residues. Trimming stripped 4 bases from V and 6 bases from J, with 8 bases between. The germline gives CDR1 MDHEN, CDR2 SYDVKM. CDR3 sequence reads: CASSSGVDTQYF. The CDR3 DNA reads TGTGCCAGCAGTTCGGGGGTCGATACGCAGTATTTT.

This chain uses TRBV9 with TRBJ1-3; D uncertain. This CDR3 has 17 amino acids. Looked up from germline, CDR1 is SGDLS and CDR2 is YYNGEE. Trimming took off 4 bases at V and 4 bases at J, with 21 bases between the two ends. The CDR3 sequence: CASSPPAGGIGGNTIYF. The CDR3 DNA reads TGTGCCAGCAGCCCCCCCGCGGGAGGGATCGGAGGAAACACCATATATTTT. The full variable domain, with the rest looked up from reference TRBV9 and TRBJ1-3, is DSGVTQTPKHLITATGQRVTLRCSPRSGDLSVYWYQQSLDQGLQFLIQYYNGEERAKGNILERFSAQQFPDLHSELNLSSLELGDSALYFCASSPPAGGIGGNTIYFGEGSWLTVV.

This clone was detected only a few times. The chain combines TRBV7-8 with TRBJ1-3; 8 bases are shared with TRBD1. V lost 3 bases and J lost 3; bases outside the gene matches: 4. Germline assignment: CDR1 SGHVS and CDR2 FQNEAQ. This CDR3 comprises 15 residues. The CDR3 sequence is CASSFGQGGGNTIYF. The DNA for the CDR3 is TGTGCCAGCAGCTTCGGACAGGGAGGTGGAAACACCATATATTTT.

The chain uses TRBV10-3 and TRBJ1-1; possibly TRBD1 for D (5 bases). The CDR3 covers 13 residues. The germline V and J ends were trimmed by 4 bases and 5 bases, with 11 bases remaining between them. Germline CDR1 ENHRY, CDR2 SYGVKD. The CDR3 DNA reads as TGTGCCATCAGTGTATCAGGGAGGACTGAAGCTTTCTTT. This translates into CAISVSGRTEAFF.

This sequence joins TRBV7-9 and TRBJ1-1; 7 bases line up with TRBD1. This CDR3 contains 15 residues. The J segment lost 6 bases and the V segment lost 4 bases, leaving 11 bases of the junction unmatched. Germline V gene lookup returns CDR1 SEHNR and CDR2 FQNEAQ (reference sequence). The CDR3 reads CASSSGRGLLAEAFF. For the CDR3, the DNA is TGTGCCAGCAGCTCCGGAAGGGGGCTCTTAGCTGAAGCTTTCTTT. The variable domain in full, completed from reference TRBV7-9 and TRBJ1-1, reads DTGVSQNPRHKITKRGQNVTFRCDPISEHNRLYWYRQTLGQGPEFLTYFQNEAQLEKSRLLSDRFSAERPKGSFSTLEIQRTEQGDSAMYLCASSSGRGLLAEAFFGQGTRLTVV.

This clone was counted a few times. The DNA of the CDR3 is TGTGCCAGCAGTTACGGTACAAATCAGCCCCAGCATTTT. Encoded protein: CASSYGTNQPQHF. The chain is built from TRBV6-5 and TRBJ1-5, with D hard to call. This CDR3 is built from 13 residues. The germline V and J ends were trimmed by 2 bases and 4 bases, with 6 bases remaining between them. Germline V gene lookup returns CDR1 MNHEY and CDR2 SVGAGI.

This clone came up once. This sequence joins TRBV7-7 and TRBJ2-2; D gene uncertain. The CDR3 is 13 amino acids. Germline values: CDR1 SSHAT, CDR2 FNYEAQ (reference sequence). Deletions cut 4 bases from V and 4 bases from J, with 7 bases between. The CDR3, as DNA: TGTGCCAGCAGCTATACAGTCACCGGGGAGCTGTTTTTT. Protein: CASSYTVTGELFF.

The chain has TRBV25-1 and TRBJ2-3, with a possible D match to TRBD1 (5 bases). Germline-derived CDR1 and CDR2 are MGHDK and SYGVNS. The germline V and J ends were trimmed by 9 bases and 7 bases, with 11 bases remaining between them. The CDR3 totals 11 residues. CDR3 sequence reads: CASLDIYTQYF. CDR3 DNA sequence: TGTGCCAGTTTGGACATCTATACGCAGTATTTT.

The rearrangement uses TRBV10-3 and TRBJ1-5; D may be TRBD1 (6 bases). Trimming took 4 bases from V and 2 from J, leaving 15 bases between them. Germline CDR1 is ENHRY and CDR2 is SYGVKD. The CDR3 contains 16 residues. CDR3: CAISGGGFEGNQPQHF. The CDR3 DNA is TGTGCCATCAGTGGGGGGGGCTTCGAGGGCAATCAGCCCCAGCATTTT.

The chain is built from TRBV27 and TRBJ1-2; D is undetermined. Germline V gives CDR1 MNHEY, CDR2 SMNVEV (reference sequence). V lost 1 base and J lost 3, with 9 bases in between. The CDR3 sequence is 14 residues long. CDR3 protein: CASSLLGSDYGYTF. CDR3 in DNA: TGTGCCAGCAGTTTATTAGGGAGCGACTATGGCTACACCTTC.

This sequence joins TRBV28 and TRBJ2-3, with 7 nucleotides matching TRBD2. The germline V gene has CDR1 MDHEN and CDR2 SYDVKM. The CDR3 has 15 residues. V was pared by 4 bases and J by 7 bases, with 11 bases of the junction left unmatched. This chain's CDR3 is CASSWGTTRPNTQYF. For the CDR3, the DNA is TGTGCCAGCAGTTGGGGGACTACTCGACCCAATACGCAGTATTTT.